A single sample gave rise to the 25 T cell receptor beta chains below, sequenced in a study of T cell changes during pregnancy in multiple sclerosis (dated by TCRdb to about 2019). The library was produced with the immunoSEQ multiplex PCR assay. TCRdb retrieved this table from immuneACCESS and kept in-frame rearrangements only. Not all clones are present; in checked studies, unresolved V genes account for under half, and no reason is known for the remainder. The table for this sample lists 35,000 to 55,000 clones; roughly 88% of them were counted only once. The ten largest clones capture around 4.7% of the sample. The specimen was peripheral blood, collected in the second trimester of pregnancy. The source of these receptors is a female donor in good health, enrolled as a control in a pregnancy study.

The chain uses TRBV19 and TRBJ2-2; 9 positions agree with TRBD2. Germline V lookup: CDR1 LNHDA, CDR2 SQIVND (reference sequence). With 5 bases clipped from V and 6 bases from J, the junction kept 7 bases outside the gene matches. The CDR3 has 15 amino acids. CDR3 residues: CASSSLAGAPGELFF. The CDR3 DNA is TGTGCCAGTAGTTCCTTAGCGGGAGCCCCCGGGGAGCTGTTTTTT. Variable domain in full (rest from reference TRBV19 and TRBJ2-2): DGGITQSPKYLFRKEGQNVTLSCEQNLNHDAMYWYRQDPGQGLRLIYYSQIVNDFQKGDIAEGYSVSREKKESFPLTVTSAQKNPTAFYLCASSSLAGAPGELFFGEGSRLTVL.

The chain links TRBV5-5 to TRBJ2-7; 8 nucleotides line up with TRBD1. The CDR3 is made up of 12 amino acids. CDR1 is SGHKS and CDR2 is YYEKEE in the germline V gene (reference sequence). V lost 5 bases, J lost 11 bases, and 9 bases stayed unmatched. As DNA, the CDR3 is TGTGCCAGCAGGGACAGGGCTACGCCGAAGTACTTC. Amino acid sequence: CASRDRATPKYF.

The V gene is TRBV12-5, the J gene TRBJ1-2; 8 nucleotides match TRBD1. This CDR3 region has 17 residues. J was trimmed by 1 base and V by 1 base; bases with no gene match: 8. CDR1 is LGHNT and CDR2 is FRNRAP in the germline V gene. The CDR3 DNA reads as TGTGCTAGTGGTTTGGGGGGACAGGACCTTTTTAACTATGGCTACACCTTC. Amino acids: CASGLGGQDLFNYGYTF. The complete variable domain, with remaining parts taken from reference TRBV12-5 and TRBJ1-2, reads DARVTQTPRHKVTEMGQEVTMRCQPILGHNTVFWYRQTMMQGLELLAYFRNRAPLDDSGMPKDRFSAEMPDATLATLKIQPSEPRDSAVYFCASGLGGQDLFNYGYTFGSGTRLTVV.

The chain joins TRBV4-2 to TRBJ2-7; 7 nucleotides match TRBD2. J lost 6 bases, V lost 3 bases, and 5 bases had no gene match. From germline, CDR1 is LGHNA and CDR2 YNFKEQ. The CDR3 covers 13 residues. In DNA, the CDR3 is TGTGCCAGCAGCCACAGCGGGACCTCCGAGCAGTACTTC. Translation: CASSHSGTSEQYF.

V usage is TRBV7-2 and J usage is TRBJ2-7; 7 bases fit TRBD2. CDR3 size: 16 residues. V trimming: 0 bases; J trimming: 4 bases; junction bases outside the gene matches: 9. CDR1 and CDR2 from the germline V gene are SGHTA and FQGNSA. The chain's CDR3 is CASSLAGLTRGYEQYF. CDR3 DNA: TGTGCCAGCAGCTTAGCAGGGCTAACGCGGGGGTACGAGCAGTACTTC.

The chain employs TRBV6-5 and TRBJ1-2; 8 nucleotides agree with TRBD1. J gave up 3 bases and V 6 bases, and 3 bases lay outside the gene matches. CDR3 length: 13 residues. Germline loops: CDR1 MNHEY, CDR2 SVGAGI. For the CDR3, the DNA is TGTGCCAGCAGGCCACAGGGGGACTATGGCTACACCTTC. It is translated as CASRPQGDYGYTF.

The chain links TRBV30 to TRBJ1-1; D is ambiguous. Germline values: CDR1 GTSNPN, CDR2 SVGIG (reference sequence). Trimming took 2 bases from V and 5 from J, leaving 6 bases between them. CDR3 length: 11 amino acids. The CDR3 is CAWSPQTEAFF. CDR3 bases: TGTGCCTGGAGTCCCCAGACTGAAGCTTTCTTT.

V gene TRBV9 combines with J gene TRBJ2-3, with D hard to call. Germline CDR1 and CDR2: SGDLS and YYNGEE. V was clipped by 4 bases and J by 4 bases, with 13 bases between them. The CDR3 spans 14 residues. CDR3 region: CASSPSLSADTQYF. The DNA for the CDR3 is TGTGCCAGCAGCCCGAGCCTCTCCGCAGATACGCAGTATTTT.

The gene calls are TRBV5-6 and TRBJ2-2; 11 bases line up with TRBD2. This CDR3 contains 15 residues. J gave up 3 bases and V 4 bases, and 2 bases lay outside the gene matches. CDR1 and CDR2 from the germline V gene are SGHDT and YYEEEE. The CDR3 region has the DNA TGTGCCAGCAGCCTAGCGGGGGGCTACACCGGGGAGCTGTTTTTT. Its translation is CASSLAGGYTGELFF.

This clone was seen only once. Written as DNA, the CDR3 is TGTGCCAGCAGCCCACCGACAGGGCCAGACTATGGCTACACCTTC. Protein: CASSPPTGPDYGYTF. The J gene is TRBJ1-2, the V gene TRBV11-3, with 7 positions matching TRBD1. The CDR3 spans 15 residues. In germline, CDR1 is SGHNT, CDR2 YENEEA. Losses at the gene ends were 5 bases for V and 3 bases for J; bases not matched to a gene: 9.

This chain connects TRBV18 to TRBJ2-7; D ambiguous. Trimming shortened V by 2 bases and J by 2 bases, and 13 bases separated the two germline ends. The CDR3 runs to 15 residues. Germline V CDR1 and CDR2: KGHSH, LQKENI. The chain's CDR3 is CASSPSWAEAYEQYF. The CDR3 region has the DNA TGTGCCAGCTCACCAAGTTGGGCTGAAGCCTACGAGCAGTACTTC.

CDR3 sequence (DNA): TGTGCCAGCAGTACTTTAGGGGTGATCTCTGGAAACACCATATATTTT. It yields the protein CASSTLGVISGNTIYF. The chain has TRBV6-6 and TRBJ1-3; tentative D call: TRBD1 (5 bases). CDR3 length equals 16 residues. With 5 bases removed from V and 0 bases from J, the gap between germline ends came to 14 bases. Germline CDR1 is MNHNY and CDR2 is SVGAGI (reference sequence).

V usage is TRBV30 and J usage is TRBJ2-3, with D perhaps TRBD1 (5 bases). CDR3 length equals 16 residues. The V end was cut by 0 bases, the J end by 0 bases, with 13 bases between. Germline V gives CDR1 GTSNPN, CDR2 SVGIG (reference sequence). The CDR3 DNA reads TGTGCCTGGAGTGTCCAACCCCAGGGAAGCACAGATACGCAGTATTTT. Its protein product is CAWSVQPQGSTDTQYF.

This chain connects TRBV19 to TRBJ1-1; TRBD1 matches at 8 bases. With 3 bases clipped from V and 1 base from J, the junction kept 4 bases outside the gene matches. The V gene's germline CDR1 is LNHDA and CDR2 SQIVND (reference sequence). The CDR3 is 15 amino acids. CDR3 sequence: CASSIYRGGNTEAFF. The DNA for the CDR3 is TGTGCCAGTAGTATCTACAGGGGGGGGAACACTGAAGCTTTCTTT.

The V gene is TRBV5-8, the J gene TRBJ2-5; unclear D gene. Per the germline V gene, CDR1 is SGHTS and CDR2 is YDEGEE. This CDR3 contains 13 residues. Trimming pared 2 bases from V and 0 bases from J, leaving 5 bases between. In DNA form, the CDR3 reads TGTGCCAGCAGCTTCTCGTACCAAGAGACCCAGTACTTC. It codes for CASSFSYQETQYF. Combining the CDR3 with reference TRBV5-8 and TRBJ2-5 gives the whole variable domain EAGVTQSPTHLIKTRGQQATLRCSPISGHTSVYWYQQALGLGLQFLLWYDEGEERNRGNFPPRFSGRQFPNYSSELNVNALELEDSALYLCASSFSYQETQYFGPGTRLLVL.

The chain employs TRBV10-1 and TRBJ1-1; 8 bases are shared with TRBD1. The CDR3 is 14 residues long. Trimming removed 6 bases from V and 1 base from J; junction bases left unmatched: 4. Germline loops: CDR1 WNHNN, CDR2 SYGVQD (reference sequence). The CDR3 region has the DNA TGCGCCAGCAGGAAAGGACAGGGGAACACTGAAGCTTTCTTT. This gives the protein CASRKGQGNTEAFF.

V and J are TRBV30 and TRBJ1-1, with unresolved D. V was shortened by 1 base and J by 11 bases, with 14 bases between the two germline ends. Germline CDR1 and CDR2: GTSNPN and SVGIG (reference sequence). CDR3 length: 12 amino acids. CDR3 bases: TGTGCCTGGAGTGAAAGTCTGGCGGAGGCTTTCTTT. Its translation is CAWSESLAEAFF.

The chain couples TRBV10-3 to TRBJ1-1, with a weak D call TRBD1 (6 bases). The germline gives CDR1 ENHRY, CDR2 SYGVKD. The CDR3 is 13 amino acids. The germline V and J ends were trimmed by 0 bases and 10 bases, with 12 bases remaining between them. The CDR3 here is CAISESRGSGAFF. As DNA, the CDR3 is TGTGCCATCAGTGAGTCCAGGGGTTCCGGAGCTTTCTTT.

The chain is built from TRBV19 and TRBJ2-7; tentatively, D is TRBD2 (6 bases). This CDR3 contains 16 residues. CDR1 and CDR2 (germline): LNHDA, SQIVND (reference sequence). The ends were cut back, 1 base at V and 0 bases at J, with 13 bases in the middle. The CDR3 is CASSIGPGLRSYEQYF. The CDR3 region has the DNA TGTGCCAGTAGTATAGGCCCGGGACTCCGCTCCTACGAGCAGTACTTC.

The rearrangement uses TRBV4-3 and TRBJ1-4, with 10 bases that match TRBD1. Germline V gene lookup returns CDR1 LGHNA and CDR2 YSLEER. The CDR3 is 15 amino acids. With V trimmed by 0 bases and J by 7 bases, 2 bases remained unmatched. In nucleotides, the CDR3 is TGCGCCAGCAGCCAAGAGGGGACAGGGGTTGAAAAACTGTTTTTT. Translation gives CASSQEGTGVEKLFF.

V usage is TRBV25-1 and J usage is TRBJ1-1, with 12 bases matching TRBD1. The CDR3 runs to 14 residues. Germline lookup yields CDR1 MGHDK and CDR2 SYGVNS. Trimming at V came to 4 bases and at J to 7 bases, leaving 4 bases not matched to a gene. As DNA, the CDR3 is TGTGCCAGCAGTGGGGGACAGGGGGCGTTTGAAGCTTTCTTT. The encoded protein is CASSGGQGAFEAFF.

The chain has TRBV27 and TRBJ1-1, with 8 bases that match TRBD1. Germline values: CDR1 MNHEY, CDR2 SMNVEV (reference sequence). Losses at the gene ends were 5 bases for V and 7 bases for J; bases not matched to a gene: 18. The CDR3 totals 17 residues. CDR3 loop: CASSPDADRGRPNEAFF. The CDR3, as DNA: TGTGCCAGCAGTCCGGACGCCGACAGGGGTCGCCCTAATGAAGCTTTCTTT.

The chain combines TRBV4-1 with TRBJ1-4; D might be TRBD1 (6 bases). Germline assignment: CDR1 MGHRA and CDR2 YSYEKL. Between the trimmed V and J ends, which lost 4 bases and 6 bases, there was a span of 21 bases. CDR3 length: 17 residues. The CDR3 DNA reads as TGCGCCAGCAGCCCGCACCCCCCGGGACACGAGCATGAAAAACTGTTTTTT. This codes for CASSPHPPGHEHEKLFF.

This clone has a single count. In DNA, the CDR3 is TGTGCCAGCAGCTTGGGCGCGATCGTCCATACCACAGATACGCAGTATTTT. Protein sequence: CASSLGAIVHTTDTQYF. J is TRBJ2-3 and V is TRBV5-6; D not resolved. The CDR3 spans 17 residues. Germline V gene data show CDR1 as SGHDT and CDR2 as YYEEEE. V lost 0 bases, J lost 2 bases, and 16 bases lay in between.

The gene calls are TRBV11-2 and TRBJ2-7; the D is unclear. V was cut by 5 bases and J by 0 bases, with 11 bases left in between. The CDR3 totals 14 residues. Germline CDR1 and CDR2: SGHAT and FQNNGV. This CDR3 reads CASSLDRSSYEQYF. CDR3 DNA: TGTGCCAGCAGCCTCGACCGGAGCTCCTACGAGCAGTACTTC.